These T cell receptor beta chains were read from a single sample in a study of Graves' ophthalmopathy and Graves' hyperthyroidism. One entry per CDR3 protein, called by TCRdb with MiXCR from the multiplex PCR reads. The table lists 350,000 or so distinct CDR3 sequences, about a sixth of them singletons, with approximately 13% in the top ten. Sequencing was performed on peripheral blood. Receptors were obtained from an adult man with Graves' ophthalmopathy. CDR3s include the opening cysteine and the closing phenylalanine or tryptophan. D genes are given only for firm matches. Where a row states a size, it is once, few, many or the class of an expanded clone; other rows omit it.

CDR3nt: TGTGCCAGCAGTTCGCGGACAGGGGGCGTGTTTTATGGCTACACCTTC; CDR3aa: CASSSRTGGVFYGYTF; j_gene: TRBJ1-2; d_gene: TRBD1; v_gene: TRBV12-3/TRBV12-4; abundance: .
CDR3nt: TGTGCCAGCGGACGTGAGGGGAACTACGAGCAGTACTTC; CDR3aa: CASGREGNYEQYF; j_gene: TRBJ2-7; d_gene: .; v_gene: TRBV6-1; abundance: many
CDR3nt: TGTGCCAGCCATGACATACTGAACACTGAAGCTTTCTTT; CDR3aa: CASHDILNTEAFF; j_gene: TRBJ1-1; d_gene: .; v_gene: TRBV6-5; abundance: many
CDR3nt: TGTGCCAGCAGCTTAGAAGTGAGAGGCCTCGAGCAGTACTTC; CDR3aa: CASSLEVRGLEQYF; j_gene: TRBJ2-7; d_gene: .; v_gene: TRBV11-2; abundance: .
CDR3nt: TGTGCCAGCAGCCGGGGGCCCCTGAACACTGAAGCTTTCTTT; CDR3aa: CASSRGPLNTEAFF; j_gene: TRBJ1-1; d_gene: .; v_gene: TRBV7-8; abundance: .
CDR3nt: TGTGCCAGTAGTATAGGGCCCCTGAGGGACACTGAAGCTTTCTTT; CDR3aa: CASSIGPLRDTEAFF; j_gene: TRBJ1-1; d_gene: .; v_gene: TRBV19; abundance: many
CDR3nt: TGCAGTGCTAGAGATCTTGGACAGGGTACCCGTCAGCCCCAGCATTTT; CDR3aa: CSARDLGQGTRQPQHF; j_gene: TRBJ1-5; d_gene: TRBD1; v_gene: TRBV20-1; abundance: many
CDR3nt: TGTGCCAGCAGTTTCGGGGGGTATAGGTCCTACAATGAGCAGTTCTTC; CDR3aa: CASSFGGYRSYNEQFF; j_gene: TRBJ2-1; d_gene: TRBD2; v_gene: TRBV27; abundance: many
CDR3nt: TGCGCCAGCAGCTTGACTAGCGGGGAATGGGAGACCCAGTACTTC; CDR3aa: CASSLTSGEWETQYF; j_gene: TRBJ2-5; d_gene: TRBD2; v_gene: TRBV5-1; abundance: many
CDR3nt: TGCAGTGCTAGGCCCGGACTAGCGGGAGTAGAGACCCAGTACTTC; CDR3aa: CSARPGLAGVETQYF; j_gene: TRBJ2-5; d_gene: TRBD2; v_gene: TRBV20-1; abundance: many
CDR3nt: TGTGCCAGCACTCCGGGACAGGGCGAGTTGGAGACCCAGTACTTC; CDR3aa: CASTPGQGELETQYF; j_gene: TRBJ2-5; d_gene: TRBD1; v_gene: TRBV6-2/TRBV6-3; abundance: many
CDR3nt: TGTGCCAGCTCCCGATCAGACTATGGCTACACCTTC; CDR3aa: CASSRSDYGYTF; j_gene: TRBJ1-2; d_gene: .; v_gene: TRBV6-1; abundance: .
CDR3nt: TGTGCCAGCAGCCAAGTCCGGGACGCCAATTCACCCCTCCACTTT; CDR3aa: CASSQVRDANSPLHF; j_gene: TRBJ1-6; d_gene: .; v_gene: TRBV14; abundance: many
CDR3nt: TGTGCCAGCAGCTTAGTGGACAGGGAAGGCTACACCTTC; CDR3aa: CASSLVDREGYTF; j_gene: TRBJ1-2; d_gene: TRBD1; v_gene: TRBV7-3; abundance: many
CDR3nt: TGCGCCAGCAGCCAAGTCGTGGATAGTTTTGGAAACACCATATATTTT; CDR3aa: CASSQVVDSFGNTIYF; j_gene: TRBJ1-3; d_gene: .; v_gene: TRBV4-3; abundance: many
CDR3nt: TGTGCCAGCAGTTCCCGGGACAGGGGTCGAGAGACCCAGTACTTC; CDR3aa: CASSSRDRGRETQYF; j_gene: TRBJ2-5; d_gene: TRBD1; v_gene: TRBV6-5; abundance: many
CDR3nt: TGTGCCAGCAGCTTGGGGACAGGCGACACTGAAGCTTTCTTT; CDR3aa: CASSLGTGDTEAFF; j_gene: TRBJ1-1; d_gene: TRBD1; v_gene: TRBV7-9; abundance: many
CDR3nt: TGTGCCAGCAGTTTAAGGGACAGGTCGACCGGGGAGCTGTTTTTT; CDR3aa: CASSLRDRSTGELFF; j_gene: TRBJ2-2; d_gene: TRBD1; v_gene: TRBV28; abundance: many
CDR3nt: TGTGCCAGCAGTTATAGCGACAGCAACCAAGAGACCCGGTACTTC; CDR3aa: CASSYSDSNQETRYF; j_gene: TRBJ2-5; d_gene: .; v_gene: TRBV6-2/TRBV6-3; abundance: many
CDR3nt: TGCAGCGTCCCTACTAGCGGGAGCTTTGGGGAGACCCAGTACTTC; CDR3aa: CSVPTSGSFGETQYF; j_gene: TRBJ2-5; d_gene: TRBD2; v_gene: TRBV29-1; abundance: many
CDR3nt: TGTGCCAGCAGTTTAACGGAAACCTACGAGCAGTACTTC; CDR3aa: CASSLTETYEQYF; j_gene: TRBJ2-7; d_gene: .; v_gene: TRBV28; abundance: many
CDR3nt: TGTGCCAGCAGCCAATCGACGGGAGAGACCCAGTACTTC; CDR3aa: CASSQSTGETQYF; j_gene: TRBJ2-5; d_gene: .; v_gene: TRBV4-2; abundance: once
CDR3nt: TGTGCCAGCAGCTGGACAAGGACAGGGCAAGAGACCCAGTACTTC; CDR3aa: CASSWTRTGQETQYF; j_gene: TRBJ2-5; d_gene: TRBD1; v_gene: TRBV2; abundance: many
CDR3nt: TGTGCTACTAAAACCGGGACAGTGAACACTGAAGCTTTCTTT; CDR3aa: CATKTGTVNTEAFF; j_gene: TRBJ1-1; d_gene: TRBD1; v_gene: TRBV28; abundance: many
CDR3nt: TGTGCCAGCAGCTTAGCCGCTAGGGGTAACACTGAAGCTTTCTTT; CDR3aa: CASSLAARGNTEAFF; j_gene: TRBJ1-1; d_gene: .; v_gene: TRBV6-5; abundance: many
CDR3nt: TGTGCCAGCAGTACTCCGAGCCAGAGGGACGAGCAGTACTTC; CDR3aa: CASSTPSQRDEQYF; j_gene: TRBJ2-7; d_gene: .; v_gene: TRBV12-3/TRBV12-4; abundance: many
CDR3nt: TGTGCCAGCAGCCCTCAAATATTGACATTGGATGGCTACACCTTC; CDR3aa: CASSPQILTLDGYTF; j_gene: TRBJ1-2; d_gene: .; v_gene: TRBV6-2/TRBV6-3; abundance: .
CDR3nt: TGTGCCAGCAGTTACGGACAGGGGGTTTCCTACGAGCAGTACTTC; CDR3aa: CASSYGQGVSYEQYF; j_gene: TRBJ2-7; d_gene: TRBD1; v_gene: TRBV6-5; abundance: many
CDR3nt: TGTGCCAGCAGCTTTCGGGGCGGGGGCACTGAAGCTTTCTTT; CDR3aa: CASSFRGGGTEAFF; j_gene: TRBJ1-1; d_gene: .; v_gene: TRBV7-2; abundance: many
CDR3nt: TGTGCCAGCAGCAGACTGCAAGAGACCCAGTACTTC; CDR3aa: CASSRLQETQYF; j_gene: TRBJ2-5; d_gene: .; v_gene: TRBV6-1; abundance: many
CDR3nt: TGTGCCAGCAGTTATAGGGGATTTATGAACACTGAAGCTTTCTTT; CDR3aa: CASSYRGFMNTEAFF; j_gene: TRBJ1-1; d_gene: .; v_gene: TRBV27; abundance: many
CDR3nt: TGTGCCTGGTGGGTAGGAAACACCATATATTTT; CDR3aa: CAWWVGNTIYF; j_gene: TRBJ1-3; d_gene: .; v_gene: TRBV30; abundance: many
CDR3nt: TGTGCCAGCAGTGAAGATTGGATCTCTGGAAACACCATATATTTT; CDR3aa: CASSEDWISGNTIYF; j_gene: TRBJ1-3; d_gene: .; v_gene: TRBV6-1; abundance: many
CDR3nt: TGTGCCAGCAGTACCGGGACAGGGGGCGCCGAGCAGTACTTC; CDR3aa: CASSTGTGGAEQYF; j_gene: TRBJ2-7; d_gene: TRBD1; v_gene: TRBV12-3/TRBV12-4; abundance: many
CDR3nt: TGTGCCAGCACTTACGCCACTGAAGCTTTCTTT; CDR3aa: CASTYATEAFF; j_gene: TRBJ1-1; d_gene: .; v_gene: TRBV12-3/TRBV12-4; abundance: few
CDR3nt: TGTGCCAGCTCACCATGGGACGGCTATGGCTACGCCTTC; CDR3aa: CASSPWDGYGYAF; j_gene: TRBJ1-2; d_gene: .; v_gene: TRBV18; abundance: .
CDR3nt: TGCGCCAGCACCGAATATACAGGGTACGGCACCATATATTTT; CDR3aa: CASTEYTGYGTIYF; j_gene: TRBJ1-3; d_gene: .; v_gene: TRBV4-1; abundance: many
CDR3nt: TGTGCCAGCATCGATAGGGTTGGAGGGTTCTCTGGGGCCAACGTCCTGACTTTC; CDR3aa: CASIDRVGGFSGANVLTF; j_gene: TRBJ2-6; d_gene: .; v_gene: TRBV2; abundance: many
CDR3nt: TGCGCCAGCAGCACCTCGGGACAGGGAGGCTCACCCCTCCACTTT; CDR3aa: CASSTSGQGGSPLHF; j_gene: TRBJ1-6; d_gene: TRBD1; v_gene: TRBV5-1; abundance: many
CDR3nt: TGTGCCAGCAGCTTTAACCCGGGACAGGCGCAGCCCCAGCATTTT; CDR3aa: CASSFNPGQAQPQHF; j_gene: TRBJ1-5; d_gene: TRBD1; v_gene: TRBV7-3; abundance: .
CDR3nt: TGTGCCAGTAGCTCTCTCGGGGCAGATGGCTACACCTTC; CDR3aa: CASSSLGADGYTF; j_gene: TRBJ1-2; d_gene: .; v_gene: TRBV19; abundance: many
CDR3nt: TGCAGTGTGGGGACAGGGGTGTTGGAGACCCAGTACTTC; CDR3aa: CSVGTGVLETQYF; j_gene: TRBJ2-5; d_gene: TRBD1; v_gene: TRBV20-1; abundance: .
CDR3nt: TGTGCCAGCAGTGATCTGGGAAGGGGGACCCAGTACTTC; CDR3aa: CASSDLGRGTQYF; j_gene: TRBJ2-5; d_gene: .; v_gene: TRBV6-1; abundance: many
CDR3nt: TGTGCCAGCACCGGACGGTTCTCTGGAAACACCATATATTTT; CDR3aa: CASTGRFSGNTIYF; j_gene: TRBJ1-3; d_gene: .; v_gene: TRBV11-2; abundance: many
CDR3nt: TGTGCCAGCAGCTTTAGTACGATGGGGAACGAGCAGTACTTC; CDR3aa: CASSFSTMGNEQYF; j_gene: TRBJ2-7; d_gene: .; v_gene: TRBV7-9; abundance: few
CDR3nt: TGTGCCAGCAGCGCCCTAGAACCGTTGGAGACCCAGTACTTC; CDR3aa: CASSALEPLETQYF; j_gene: TRBJ2-5; d_gene: .; v_gene: TRBV5-5; abundance: many
CDR3nt: TGCGCCACCTTACGGCAGACCCAGTACTTC; CDR3aa: CATLRQTQYF; j_gene: TRBJ2-5; d_gene: .; v_gene: TRBV10-1; abundance: many
CDR3nt: TGCAGCGGAGGGACAGGGGGATCGGAGACCCAGTACTTC; CDR3aa: CSGGTGGSETQYF; j_gene: TRBJ2-5; d_gene: TRBD1; v_gene: TRBV29-1; abundance: many
CDR3nt: TGTGCCAGCAGTTTCAGGGGTTTGAGCTCCTACGAGCAGTACTTC; CDR3aa: CASSFRGLSSYEQYF; j_gene: TRBJ2-7; d_gene: .; v_gene: TRBV28; abundance: many
CDR3nt: TGCGCCAGCAGCCACTATCCTGAGGTGAACACTGAAGCTTTCTTT; CDR3aa: CASSHYPEVNTEAFF; j_gene: TRBJ1-1; d_gene: .; v_gene: TRBV4-1; abundance: many
CDR3nt: TGTGCCAGCAGTCAACAGAGGAATCAGCCCCAGCATTTT; CDR3aa: CASSQQRNQPQHF; j_gene: TRBJ1-5; d_gene: .; v_gene: TRBV12-3/TRBV12-4; abundance: many
CDR3nt: TGTGCCAGCAGCTTGATGGCGCGCCAAGAGACCCAGTACTTC; CDR3aa: CASSLMARQETQYF; j_gene: TRBJ2-5; d_gene: .; v_gene: TRBV28; abundance: many